This T cell receptor beta chain originates from a study of blood T cell repertoires in COVID-19. Background on the study: T cells, B-cell-depleted T cells, or PBMCs provided the cDNA or gDNA that served as material.

Libraries were prepared by immunoSEQ multiplex PCR; TCRdb keeps only in-frame clonotypes and omits some of them. Of a few hundred thousand clones listed, roughly 84% are singletons. This CDR3 comprises 15 residues. Deletions cut 1 base from V and 4 bases from J, with 13 bases between. Per the germline V gene, CDR1 is KGHSH and CDR2 is LQKENI. The chain joins TRBV18 to TRBJ1-1, with D perhaps TRBD1 (5 bases). Sequencing input: peripheral blood. The receptor's source is a man between 45 and 60 years old who had recovered from COVID-19. The CDR3 nucleotides read TGTGCCAGCTCACCACAGAATCAGGGAGGCACTGAAGCTTTCTTT. It translates to CASSPQNQGGTEAFF.